The T cell receptor (beta chain) under discussion was sequenced for a study of shared clonotypes between healthy human individuals. Libraries were prepared by immunoSEQ multiplex PCR; TCRdb keeps only in-frame clonotypes and omits some of them. The sample lists roughly 600,000 clones; roughly 98% were seen once. Only CD45RO-negative cells positively selected for CCR7 counted as naive CD8 cells, so terminally differentiated effector memory CD45RA+ cells were excluded. CDR3 length: 17 amino acids. CDR1 SGHTA and CDR2 FQGNSA come from the germline V gene. Between the trimmed V and J ends, which lost 2 bases and 6 bases, there was a span of 20 bases.

The sequence derives from a man younger than 45 in good health. The rearrangement joins TRBV7-2 to TRBJ2-1, with D tentatively TRBD1 (7 bases). Sequenced material: naive CD8+ T cells sorted from blood. CDR3 sequence (DNA): TGTGCCAGCAGCTTACCCCGACAGGGTAGCGGACTCAATGAGCAGTTCTTC. This sequence encodes CASSLPRQGSGLNEQFF.